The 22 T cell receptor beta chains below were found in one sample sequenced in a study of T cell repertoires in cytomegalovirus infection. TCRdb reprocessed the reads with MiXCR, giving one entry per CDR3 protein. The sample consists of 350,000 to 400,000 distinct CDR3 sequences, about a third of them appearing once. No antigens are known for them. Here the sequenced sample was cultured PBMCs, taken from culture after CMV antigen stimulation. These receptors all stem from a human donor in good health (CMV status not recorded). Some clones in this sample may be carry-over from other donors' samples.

The CDR3 bases are TGTGCCAGCAGTCCCGGCGGGACCTCGTACAATGAGCAGTTCTTC. Residues: CASSPGGTSYNEQFF. The chain recombines TRBV28 with TRBJ2-1; TRBD2 is a possible D gene (6 bases). Between the trimmed V and J ends, which lost 5 bases and 4 bases, there was a span of 15 bases. Germline CDR1 MDHEN, CDR2 SYDVKM. CDR3 length equals 15 residues.

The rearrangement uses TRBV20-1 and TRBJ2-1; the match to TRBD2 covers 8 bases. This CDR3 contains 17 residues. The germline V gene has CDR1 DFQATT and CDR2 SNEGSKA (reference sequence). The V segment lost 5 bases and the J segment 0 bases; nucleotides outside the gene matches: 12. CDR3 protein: CSAHYISGASSYNEQFF. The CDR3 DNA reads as TGCAGTGCTCATTACATTAGCGGGGCGAGCTCCTACAATGAGCAGTTCTTC.

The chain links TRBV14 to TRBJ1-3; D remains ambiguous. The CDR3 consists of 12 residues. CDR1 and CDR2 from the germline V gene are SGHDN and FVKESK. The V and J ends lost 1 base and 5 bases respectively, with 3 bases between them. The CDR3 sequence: CASSQVRNTIYF. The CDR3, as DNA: TGTGCCAGCAGCCAAGTGCGAAACACCATATATTTT. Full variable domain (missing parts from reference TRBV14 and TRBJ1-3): EAGVTQFPSHSVIEKGQTVTLRCDPISGHDNLYWYRRVMGKEIKFLLHFVKESKQDESGMPNNRFLAERTGGTYSTLKVQPAELEDSGVYFCASSQVRNTIYFGEGSWLTVV.

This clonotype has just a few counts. The CDR3 here is CASSLRWGDTQYF. In nucleotides, the CDR3 is TGTGCCAGCAGTTTGCGTTGGGGAGATACGCAGTATTTT. V usage is TRBV12-3 or TRBV12-4 and J usage is TRBJ2-3; D call uncertain. The germline V and J ends were trimmed by 3 bases and 5 bases, with 9 bases remaining between them. The CDR3 runs 13 residues.

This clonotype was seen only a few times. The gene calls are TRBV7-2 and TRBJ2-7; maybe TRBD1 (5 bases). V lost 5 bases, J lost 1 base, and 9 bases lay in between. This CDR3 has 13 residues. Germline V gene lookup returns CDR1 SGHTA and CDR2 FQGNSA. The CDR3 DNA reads TGTGCCAGCAGCAGAAGACAGTCCTACGAGCAGTACTTC. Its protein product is CASSRRQSYEQYF. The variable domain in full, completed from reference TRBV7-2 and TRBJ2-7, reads GAGVSQSPSNKVTEKGKDVELRCDPISGHTALYWYRQSLGQGLEFLIYFQGNSAPDKSGLPSDRFSAERTGGSVSTLTIQRTQQEDSAVYLCASSRRQSYEQYFGPGTRLTVT.

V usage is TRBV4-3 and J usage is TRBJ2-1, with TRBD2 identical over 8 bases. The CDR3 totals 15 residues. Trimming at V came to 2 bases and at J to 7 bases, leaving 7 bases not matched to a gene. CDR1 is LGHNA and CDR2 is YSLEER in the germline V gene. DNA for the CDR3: TGCGCCAGCAGCCAACTGACTAGCGACAGAAATGAGCAGTTCTTC. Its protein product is CASSQLTSDRNEQFF.

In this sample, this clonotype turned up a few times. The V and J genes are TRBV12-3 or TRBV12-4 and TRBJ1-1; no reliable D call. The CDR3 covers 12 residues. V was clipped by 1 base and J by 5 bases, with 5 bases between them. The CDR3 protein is CASSLVKTEAFF. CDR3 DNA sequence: TGTGCCAGCAGTTTAGTAAAGACTGAAGCTTTCTTT.

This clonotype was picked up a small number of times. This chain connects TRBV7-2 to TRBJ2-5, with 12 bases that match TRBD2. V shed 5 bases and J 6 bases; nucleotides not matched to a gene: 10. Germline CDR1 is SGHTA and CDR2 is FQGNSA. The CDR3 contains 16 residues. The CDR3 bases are TGTGCCAGCAGCCCGACTAGCGGGAGCCCCGGGAAGACCCAGTACTTC. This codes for CASSPTSGSPGKTQYF.

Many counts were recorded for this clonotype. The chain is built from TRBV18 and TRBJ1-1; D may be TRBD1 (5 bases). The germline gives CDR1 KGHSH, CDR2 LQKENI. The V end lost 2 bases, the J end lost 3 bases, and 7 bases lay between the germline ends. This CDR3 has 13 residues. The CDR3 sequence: CASSPSRDTEAFF. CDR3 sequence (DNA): TGTGCCAGCTCACCAAGCAGGGACACTGAAGCTTTCTTT.

CDR3 bases: TGTGCCACCTCAGGGACAGGGGTAGAGACCCAGTACTTC. It specifies CATSGTGVETQYF. The chain uses TRBV7-2 and TRBJ2-5, with 10 positions matching TRBD1. There are 13 residues in the CDR3. Germline assignment: CDR1 SGHTA and CDR2 FQGNSA. The V segment lost 10 bases and the J segment 4 bases; nucleotides outside the gene matches: 6.

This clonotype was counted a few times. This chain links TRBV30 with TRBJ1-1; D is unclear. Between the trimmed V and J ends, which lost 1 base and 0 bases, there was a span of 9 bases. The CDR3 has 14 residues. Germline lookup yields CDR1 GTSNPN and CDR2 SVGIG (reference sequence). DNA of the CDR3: TGTGCCTGGAGTGCCAACCTCATGAACACTGAAGCTTTCTTT. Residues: CAWSANLMNTEAFF. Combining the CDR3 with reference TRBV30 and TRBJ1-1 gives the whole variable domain SQTIHQWPATLVQPVGSPLSLECTVEGTSNPNLYWYRQAAGRGLQLLFYSVGIGQISSEVPQNLSASRPQDRQFILSSKKLLLSDSGFYLCAWSANLMNTEAFFGQGTRLTVV.

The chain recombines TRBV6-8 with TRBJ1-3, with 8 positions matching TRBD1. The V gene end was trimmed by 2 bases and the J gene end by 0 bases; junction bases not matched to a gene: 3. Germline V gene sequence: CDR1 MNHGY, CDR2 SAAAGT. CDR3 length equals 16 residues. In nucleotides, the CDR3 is TGTGCCAGCAGTTACAACAGGGGGAGCTCTGGAAACACCATATATTTT. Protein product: CASSYNRGSSGNTIYF.

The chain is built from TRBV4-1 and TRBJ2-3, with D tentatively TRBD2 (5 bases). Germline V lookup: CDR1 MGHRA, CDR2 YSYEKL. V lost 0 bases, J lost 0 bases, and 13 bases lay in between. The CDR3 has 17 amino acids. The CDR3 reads CASSQDFGGPSTDTQYF. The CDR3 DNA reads TGCGCCAGCAGCCAAGATTTTGGCGGGCCTAGCACAGATACGCAGTATTTT.

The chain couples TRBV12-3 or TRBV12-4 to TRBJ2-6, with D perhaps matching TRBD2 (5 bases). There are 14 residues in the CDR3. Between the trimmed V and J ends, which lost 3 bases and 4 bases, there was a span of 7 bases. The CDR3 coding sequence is TGTGCCAGCAGTTTGGGCGGGGGGGCCAACGTCCTGACTTTC. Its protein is CASSLGGGANVLTF.

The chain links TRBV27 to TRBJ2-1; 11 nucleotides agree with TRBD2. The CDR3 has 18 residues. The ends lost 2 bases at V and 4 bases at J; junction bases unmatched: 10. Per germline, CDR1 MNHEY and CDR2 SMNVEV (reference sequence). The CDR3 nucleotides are TGTGCCAGCAGTTTAGAGTTCCTAGCGGGAGGATATTACAATGAGCAGTTCTTC. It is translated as CASSLEFLAGGYYNEQFF.

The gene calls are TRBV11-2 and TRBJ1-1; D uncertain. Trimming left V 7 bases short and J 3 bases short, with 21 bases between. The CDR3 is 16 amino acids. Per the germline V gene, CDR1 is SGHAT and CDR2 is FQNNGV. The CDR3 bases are TGTGCCAGCATCCATAGGGTGTCGGGGTACGACACTGAAGCTTTCTTT. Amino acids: CASIHRVSGYDTEAFF.

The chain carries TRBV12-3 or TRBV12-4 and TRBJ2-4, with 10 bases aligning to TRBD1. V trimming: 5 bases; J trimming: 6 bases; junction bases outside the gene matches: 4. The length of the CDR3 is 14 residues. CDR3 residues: CASSPGQGLNIQYF. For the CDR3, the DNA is TGTGCCAGCAGTCCGGGACAGGGGCTAAACATTCAGTACTTC.

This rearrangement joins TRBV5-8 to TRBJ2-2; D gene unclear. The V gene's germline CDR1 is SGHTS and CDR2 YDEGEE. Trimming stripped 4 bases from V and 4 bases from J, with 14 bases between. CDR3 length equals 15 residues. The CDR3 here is CASSHTRTATGELFF. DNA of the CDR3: TGTGCCAGCAGCCATACACGGACGGCCACCGGGGAGCTGTTTTTT.

DNA for the CDR3: TGTGCCATCAGTGAGTCGATCAAGGCAACTAATGAAAAACTGTTTTTT. As protein: CAISESIKATNEKLFF. The chain is built from TRBV10-3 and TRBJ1-4; no clear D. V lost 0 bases and J 0 bases, leaving 8 bases between the germline ends. The CDR3 has 16 amino acids. Germline V gene sequence: CDR1 ENHRY, CDR2 SYGVKD.

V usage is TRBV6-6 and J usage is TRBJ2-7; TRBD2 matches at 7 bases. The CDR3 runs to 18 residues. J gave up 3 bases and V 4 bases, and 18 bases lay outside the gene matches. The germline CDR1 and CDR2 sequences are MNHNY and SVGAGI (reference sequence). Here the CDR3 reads CASSFRASGAPSFYEQYF. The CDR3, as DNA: TGTGCCAGCAGTTTCCGGGCTAGCGGAGCCCCTTCTTTCTACGAGCAGTACTTC.

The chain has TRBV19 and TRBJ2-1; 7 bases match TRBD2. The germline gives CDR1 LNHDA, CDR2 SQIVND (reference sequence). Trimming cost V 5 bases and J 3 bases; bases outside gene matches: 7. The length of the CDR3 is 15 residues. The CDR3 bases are TGTGCCAGTAGTCCGGTAGCGGGTATCTACAATGAGCAGTTCTTC. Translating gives CASSPVAGIYNEQFF.

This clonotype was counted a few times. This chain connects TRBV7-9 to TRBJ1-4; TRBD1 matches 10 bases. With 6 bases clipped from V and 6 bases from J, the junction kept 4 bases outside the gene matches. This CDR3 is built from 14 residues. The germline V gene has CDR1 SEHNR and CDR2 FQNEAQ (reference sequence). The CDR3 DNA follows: TGTGCCAGCAGGGGACAGGGGAACTATGAAAAACTGTTTTTT. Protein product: CASRGQGNYEKLFF.